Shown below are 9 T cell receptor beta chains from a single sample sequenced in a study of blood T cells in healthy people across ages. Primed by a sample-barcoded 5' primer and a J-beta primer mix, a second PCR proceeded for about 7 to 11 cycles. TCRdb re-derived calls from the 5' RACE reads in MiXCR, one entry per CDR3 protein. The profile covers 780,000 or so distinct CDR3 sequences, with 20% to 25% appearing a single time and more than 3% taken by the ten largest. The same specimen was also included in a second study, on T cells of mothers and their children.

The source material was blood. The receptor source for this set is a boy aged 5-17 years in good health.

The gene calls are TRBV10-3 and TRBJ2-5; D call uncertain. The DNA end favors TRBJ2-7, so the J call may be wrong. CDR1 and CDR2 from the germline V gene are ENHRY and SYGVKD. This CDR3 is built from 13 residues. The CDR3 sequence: CAISESSGIEQYF. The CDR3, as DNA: TGTGCCATCAGTGAGTCGTCAGGAATCGAGCAGTACTTC.

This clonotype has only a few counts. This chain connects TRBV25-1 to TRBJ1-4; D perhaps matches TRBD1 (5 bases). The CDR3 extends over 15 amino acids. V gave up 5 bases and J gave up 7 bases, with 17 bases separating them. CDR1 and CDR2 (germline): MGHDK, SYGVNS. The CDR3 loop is CASSLRDAGGEKLFF. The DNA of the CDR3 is TGTGCCAGCAGTCTCAGGGACGCTGGTGGTGAAAAACTGTTTTTT.

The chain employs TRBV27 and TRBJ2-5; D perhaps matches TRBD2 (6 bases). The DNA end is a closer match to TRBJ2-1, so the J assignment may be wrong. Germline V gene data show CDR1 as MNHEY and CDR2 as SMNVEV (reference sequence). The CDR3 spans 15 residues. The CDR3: CASSVLANGGNEQFF. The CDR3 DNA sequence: TGTGCCAGCAGTGTCCTAGCAAATGGGGGGAATGAGCAGTTCTTC.

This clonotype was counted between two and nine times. CDR3 sequence reads: CSARKGASETQYF. CDR3 nucleotide sequence: TGCAGTGCTAGAAAAGGGGCGTCGGAGACCCAGTACTTC. This chain links TRBV20-1 with TRBJ2-5, with D possibly being TRBD1 (5 bases). Germline assignment: CDR1 DFQATT and CDR2 SNEGSKA (reference sequence). The CDR3 has 13 residues. Trimming shortened V by 2 bases and J by 5 bases, and 12 bases separated the two germline ends.

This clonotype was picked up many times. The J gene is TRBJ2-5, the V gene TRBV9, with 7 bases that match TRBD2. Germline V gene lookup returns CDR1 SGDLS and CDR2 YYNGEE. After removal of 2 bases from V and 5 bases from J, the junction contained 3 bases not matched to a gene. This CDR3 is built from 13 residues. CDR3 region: CASSVGGSETQYF. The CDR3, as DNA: TGTGCCAGCAGCGTGGGGGGGTCGGAGACCCAGTACTTC.

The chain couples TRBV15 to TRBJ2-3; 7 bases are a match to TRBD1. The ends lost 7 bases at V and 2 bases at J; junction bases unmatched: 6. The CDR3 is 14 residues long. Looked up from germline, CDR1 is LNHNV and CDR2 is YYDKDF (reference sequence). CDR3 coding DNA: TGTGCCACCAAAGGGGGCGCCGACACAGATACGCAGTATTTT. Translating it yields CATKGGADTDTQYF.

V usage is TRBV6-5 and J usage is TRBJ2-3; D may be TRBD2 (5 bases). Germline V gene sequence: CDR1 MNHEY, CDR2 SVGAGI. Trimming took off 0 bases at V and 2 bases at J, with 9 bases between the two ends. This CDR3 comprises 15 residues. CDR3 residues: CASSYSPAATDTQYF. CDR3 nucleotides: TGTGCCAGCAGTTACTCGCCAGCGGCCACAGATACGCAGTATTTT.

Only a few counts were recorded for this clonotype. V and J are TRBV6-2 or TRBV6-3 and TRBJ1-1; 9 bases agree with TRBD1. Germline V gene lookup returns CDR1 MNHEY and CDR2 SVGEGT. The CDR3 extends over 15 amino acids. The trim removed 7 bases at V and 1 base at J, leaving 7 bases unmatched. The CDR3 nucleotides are TGTGCCAGCAACGAGGGACAGGGAGAGAACACTGAAGCTTTCTTT. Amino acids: CASNEGQGENTEAFF.

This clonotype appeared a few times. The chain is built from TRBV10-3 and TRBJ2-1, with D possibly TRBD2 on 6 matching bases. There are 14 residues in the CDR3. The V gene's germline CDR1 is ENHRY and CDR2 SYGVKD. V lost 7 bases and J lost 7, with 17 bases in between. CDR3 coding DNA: TGTGCCATCAATGGAGGGTCCGTTTCGAATGAGCAGTTCTTC. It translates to CAINGGSVSNEQFF.